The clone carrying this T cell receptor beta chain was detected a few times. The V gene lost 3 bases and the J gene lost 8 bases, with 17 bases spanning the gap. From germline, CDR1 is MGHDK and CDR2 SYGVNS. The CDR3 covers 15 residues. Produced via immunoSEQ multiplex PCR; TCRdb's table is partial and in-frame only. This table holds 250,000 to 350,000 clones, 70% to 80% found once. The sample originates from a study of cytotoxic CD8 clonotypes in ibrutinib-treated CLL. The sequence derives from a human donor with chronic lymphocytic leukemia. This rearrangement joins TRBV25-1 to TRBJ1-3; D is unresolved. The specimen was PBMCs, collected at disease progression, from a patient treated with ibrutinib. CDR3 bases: TGTGCCAGCAGTGACCGTAACGCCGCGCTCGACACCATATATTTT. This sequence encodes CASSDRNAALDTIYF. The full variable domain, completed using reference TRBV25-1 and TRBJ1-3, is EADIYQTPRYLVIGTGKKITLECSQTMGHDKMYWYQQDPGMELHLIHYSYGVNSTEKGDLSSESTVSRIRTEHFPLTLESARPSHTSQYLCASSDRNAALDTIYFGEGSWLTVV.